This entry lists 26 T cell receptor beta chains sequenced from one sample in a study of T cell repertoires in cytomegalovirus infection. In TCRdb, the reads were re-called with MiXCR into one record per CDR3 protein. The repertoire holds fewer than 200,000 distinct CDR3 sequences, with approximately 20% as singletons. The material sequenced was PBMCs. All receptors come from a human donor in good health (CMV status not recorded). Some clones in this sample may be carry-over from other donors' samples.

The rearrangement joins TRBV6-2 or TRBV6-3 to TRBJ2-1; D could derive from TRBD1 or TRBD2 (6 bases each). The germline V gene has CDR1 MNHEY and CDR2 SVGEGT. Trimming pared 7 bases from V and 6 bases from J, leaving 25 bases between. The CDR3 covers 17 residues. The CDR3 loop reads CASNFPNGGKGGNEQFF. CDR3 bases: TGTGCCAGCAACTTCCCAAACGGGGGAAAGGGGGGCAATGAGCAGTTCTTC.

The chain employs TRBV12-3 or TRBV12-4 and TRBJ1-5; D gene ambiguous. Trimming left V 4 bases short and J 5 bases short, with 15 bases between. The CDR3 contains 15 residues. The CDR3 here is CASSYWGTPDQPQHF. The CDR3 DNA follows: TGTGCCAGCAGTTACTGGGGTACTCCCGATCAGCCCCAGCATTTT.

This clonotype was seen a few times. Here the CDR3 reads CSVERQGYNEQFF. Here the CDR3 DNA reads TGCAGCGTTGAACGGCAGGGCTACAATGAGCAGTTCTTC. The chain combines TRBV29-1 with TRBJ2-1, with D possibly matching TRBD1 (5 bases). Germline V gene lookup returns CDR1 SQVTM and CDR2 ANQGSEA. This CDR3 is built from 13 residues. The V gene lost 2 bases and the J gene lost 3 bases, with 8 bases spanning the gap.

The chain recombines TRBV9 with TRBJ2-5, with TRBD2 as a possible D gene (6 bases). V was clipped by 4 bases and J by 2 bases, with 15 bases between them. CDR1 and CDR2 from the germline V gene are SGDLS and YYNGEE. CDR3 size: 15 residues. CDR3 loop: CASSPSGGEQETQYF. The CDR3 DNA reads TGTGCCAGCAGCCCATCCGGCGGGGAGCAAGAGACCCAGTACTTC.

The table lists this clonotype with many counts. The V gene is TRBV7-9, the J gene TRBJ1-2, with D maybe TRBD1 (6 bases). The CDR3 is made up of 15 amino acids. Per germline, CDR1 SEHNR and CDR2 FQNEAQ (reference sequence). V was pared by 3 bases and J by 8 bases, with 19 bases between. Written as DNA, the CDR3 is TGTGCCAGCAGCTTTTCAGGGACACCCGAGAGGGGCTACACCTTC. This sequence encodes CASSFSGTPERGYTF.

This chain links TRBV28 with TRBJ2-3, with TRBD2 matching 10 bases. The CDR3 runs 13 residues. With V trimmed by 5 bases and J by 6 bases, 2 bases remained unmatched. Germline CDR1 and CDR2: MDHEN and SYDVKM. This chain's CDR3 is CASSLTSGDTQYF. As DNA, the CDR3 is TGTGCCAGCAGTCTGACTAGCGGGGATACGCAGTATTTT.

This clonotype was counted many times. The genes are TRBV7-2 and TRBJ1-2, with D maybe TRBD1 (6 bases). V lost 5 bases, J lost 0 bases, and 19 bases lay in between. The CDR3 length is 17 residues. Germline V gene data show CDR1 as SGHTA and CDR2 as FQGNSA. CDR3 DNA sequence: TGTGCCAGCAGCCCCTACGGACGCAGGGGTTCTAACTATGGCTACACCTTC. Protein sequence: CASSPYGRRGSNYGYTF.

This clonotype was picked up one time. This may arise from a read error, as a much more abundant clone is one base away. The V gene is TRBV7-3, the J gene TRBJ2-1, with D perhaps matching TRBD2 (5 bases). V was trimmed by 5 bases and J by 3 bases, leaving 8 bases between them. Germline V lookup: CDR1 SGHTA, CDR2 FQGTGA. This CDR3 region has 13 residues. CDR3 sequence (DNA): TGTGCCAGCAGCATCACTAGCTACAATGAGCAGTTCTTC. Its protein is CASSITSYNEQFF.

This clonotype was counted many times. J is TRBJ2-2 and V is TRBV12-3 or TRBV12-4, with 9 positions matching TRBD2. Trimming took 6 bases from V and 7 from J; bases not matched to a gene: 12. The CDR3 consists of 16 residues. The CDR3 loop reads CASSSIAGVANGELFF. As DNA, the CDR3 is TGTGCCAGCAGCTCCATAGCGGGAGTGGCTAACGGGGAGCTGTTTTTT.

This clonotype showed up just a few times. The CDR3 is CASSSRQGFGEKLFF. CDR3 bases: TGTGCCAGCAGCTCTCGACAGGGTTTCGGTGAAAAACTGTTTTTT. The chain has TRBV7-9 and TRBJ1-4; TRBD1 aligns across 7 bases. The CDR3 length is 15 residues. Germline CDR1 is SEHNR and CDR2 is FQNEAQ (reference sequence). J lost 7 bases, V lost 4 bases, and 9 bases had no gene match.

About this clonotype itself: One end of the junction fails to match germline, which may point to a read error. The chain has TRBV14 and TRBJ1-2; unclear D gene. This CDR3 spans 13 amino acids. Per germline, CDR1 SGHDN and CDR2 FVKESK. The CDR3 region is CACSQEWYYGYTF. CDR3 DNA sequence: TGTGCCTGCAGCCAAGAATGGTACTATGGCTACACCTTC.

The chain carries TRBV6-1 and TRBJ1-1; 12 bases align to TRBD1. Germline CDR1 is MNHNS and CDR2 is SASEGT. V shed 7 bases and J 4 bases; nucleotides not matched to a gene: 4. CDR3 size: 14 residues. The CDR3 loop reads CASTWGQGATEAFF. The DNA of the CDR3 is TGTGCCAGCACCTGGGGACAGGGGGCCACTGAAGCTTTCTTT.

This chain joins TRBV10-3 and TRBJ1-1; D unresolved. The germline gives CDR1 ENHRY, CDR2 SYGVKD. The CDR3 totals 12 residues. V dropped 4 bases and J dropped 6 bases, with 9 bases sitting between them. The CDR3: CAISVSGAEAFF. For the CDR3, the DNA is TGTGCCATCAGTGTATCAGGTGCTGAAGCTTTCTTT.

This clonotype was seen at least ten times. The rearrangement uses TRBV11-2 and TRBJ2-7; D possibly uses TRBD1 or TRBD2 (5 bases each). Trimming removed 3 bases at V and 5 bases at J, with 5 bases between. The CDR3 covers 11 residues. Germline CDR1 SGHAT, CDR2 FQNNGV. This chain's CDR3 is CASSLGDEQYF. CDR3 nucleotides: TGTGCCAGCAGCTTGGGGGACGAGCAGTACTTC.

This clonotype was observed at least ten times. The chain couples TRBV6-2 or TRBV6-3 to TRBJ2-2; D gene uncertain. V gave up 7 bases and J gave up 1 base, with 4 bases separating them. The CDR3 sequence is 12 residues long. Germline CDR1 is MNHEY and CDR2 is SVGEGT. This chain's CDR3 is CASNGNTGELFF. The CDR3 DNA reads as TGTGCCAGCAACGGGAACACCGGGGAGCTGTTTTTT.

The genes are TRBV25-1 and TRBJ2-3; TRBD1 aligns across 9 bases. Trimming cost V 8 bases and J 4 bases; bases outside gene matches: 13. The CDR3 has 16 residues. Germline V gene sequence: CDR1 MGHDK, CDR2 SYGVNS. This CDR3 reads CASSRGGTGYSDTQYF. The CDR3 DNA reads TGTGCCAGCTCCAGGGGGGGGACAGGGTACTCAGATACGCAGTATTTT.

In its sample, this clonotype was seen a few times. In nucleotides, the CDR3 is TGCAGTGCTAGAGTGGTCCGGGACAGGGGGCTCGAGAACACCGGGGAGCTGTTTTTT. Protein product: CSARVVRDRGLENTGELFF. The chain carries TRBV20-1 and TRBJ2-2, with 12 positions matching TRBD1. The CDR3 length is 19 residues. Germline V gene data show CDR1 as DFQATT and CDR2 as SNEGSKA (reference sequence). The V gene end was trimmed by 1 base and the J gene end by 1 base; junction bases not matched to a gene: 10.

The chain couples TRBV19 to TRBJ2-2; D not resolved. The germline gives CDR1 LNHDA, CDR2 SQIVND (reference sequence). The CDR3 is 15 amino acids. V lost 5 bases to trimming and J lost 2 bases, with 12 bases between them. CDR3 sequence reads: CASSPSPVNTGELFF. As DNA, the CDR3 is TGTGCCAGTAGTCCGTCCCCGGTTAACACCGGGGAGCTGTTTTTT.

This chain uses TRBV30 with TRBJ2-4, with 10 bases lining up with TRBD1. Looked up from germline, CDR1 is GTSNPN and CDR2 is SVGIG (reference sequence). This CDR3 is built from 15 residues. V lost 3 bases and J lost 2; bases outside the gene matches: 4. The CDR3: CAWSPTGGTKNIQYF. The DNA for the CDR3 is TGTGCCTGGAGCCCGACAGGGGGCACCAAAAACATTCAGTACTTC. Complete variable domain (other parts from reference TRBV30 and TRBJ2-4): SQTIHQWPATLVQPVGSPLSLECTVEGTSNPNLYWYRQAAGRGLQLLFYSVGIGQISSEVPQNLSASRPQDRQFILSSKKLLLSDSGFYLCAWSPTGGTKNIQYFGAGTRLSVL.

In its sample, this clonotype was seen many times. CDR3 loop: CASSSRPGGGLNTGELFF. The CDR3, as DNA: TGTGCCAGCAGCTCCCGACCGGGTGGGGGATTGAACACCGGGGAGCTGTTTTTT. The chain carries TRBV7-8 and TRBJ2-2, with D perhaps being TRBD1 or TRBD2 (5 bases each). Germline V lookup: CDR1 SGHVS, CDR2 FQNEAQ. The V end was cut by 4 bases, the J end by 1 base, with 19 bases between. The CDR3 covers 18 residues.

The chain is built from TRBV20-1 and TRBJ2-5; no clear D. V lost 6 bases and J 5 bases, leaving 16 bases between the germline ends. This CDR3 contains 13 residues. Germline CDR1 and CDR2: DFQATT and SNEGSKA (reference sequence). CDR3 sequence: CSADKAEAETQYF. CDR3 coding DNA: TGCAGTGCGGATAAGGCCGAAGCCGAGACCCAGTACTTC.

This clonotype has at least ten counts. The rearrangement links TRBV6-5 to TRBJ1-1; D gene uncertain. Germline V gives CDR1 MNHEY, CDR2 SVGAGI. The CDR3 is made up of 16 amino acids. Trimming left V 5 bases short and J 2 bases short, with 18 bases between. The CDR3 sequence: CASSLRETRSNTEAFF. CDR3 DNA sequence: TGTGCCAGCAGTCTCCGGGAAACCAGATCAAACACTGAAGCTTTCTTT.

V gene TRBV4-3 combines with J gene TRBJ1-1, with D perhaps TRBD1 (6 bases). V dropped 1 base and J dropped 1 base, with 16 bases sitting between them. Germline CDR1 and CDR2: LGHNA and YSLEER. This CDR3 is built from 17 residues. CDR3 DNA: TGCGCCAGCAGCCAAGGGGGGCCGGGGGGCCGGAACACTGAAGCTTTCTTT. Translated, it gives CASSQGGPGGRNTEAFF.

A few counts support this clonotype. The J gene is TRBJ2-5, the V gene TRBV20-1, with TRBD1 matching 10 bases. This CDR3 is 16 amino acids long. Germline loops: CDR1 DFQATT, CDR2 SNEGSKA (reference sequence). With V trimmed by 8 bases and J by 8 bases, 20 bases remained unmatched. This chain's CDR3 is CSPQPRDRGPKRTQYF. The CDR3 DNA follows: TGCAGTCCTCAACCCCGGGACAGGGGACCCAAGAGAACCCAGTACTTC.

The chain links TRBV18 to TRBJ2-1; tentatively, D is TRBD2 (6 bases). Germline V CDR1 and CDR2: KGHSH, LQKENI. This CDR3 is built from 13 residues. Trimming removed 6 bases from V and 7 bases from J, with 13 bases in between. The CDR3 spells CASSTGVNNEQFF. The CDR3 DNA reads as TGTGCCAGCTCGACGGGAGTTAATAATGAGCAGTTCTTC.

In its sample, this clonotype was seen many times. V usage is TRBV7-2 and J usage is TRBJ2-3; 7 positions match TRBD2. Germline V gives CDR1 SGHTA, CDR2 FQGNSA. This CDR3 is built from 15 residues. The V gene end was trimmed by 7 bases and the J gene end by 3 bases; junction bases not matched to a gene: 10. The CDR3 spells CASTGQAGVTDTQYF. In DNA, the CDR3 is TGTGCCAGCACCGGTCAGGCGGGAGTGACAGATACGCAGTATTTT.